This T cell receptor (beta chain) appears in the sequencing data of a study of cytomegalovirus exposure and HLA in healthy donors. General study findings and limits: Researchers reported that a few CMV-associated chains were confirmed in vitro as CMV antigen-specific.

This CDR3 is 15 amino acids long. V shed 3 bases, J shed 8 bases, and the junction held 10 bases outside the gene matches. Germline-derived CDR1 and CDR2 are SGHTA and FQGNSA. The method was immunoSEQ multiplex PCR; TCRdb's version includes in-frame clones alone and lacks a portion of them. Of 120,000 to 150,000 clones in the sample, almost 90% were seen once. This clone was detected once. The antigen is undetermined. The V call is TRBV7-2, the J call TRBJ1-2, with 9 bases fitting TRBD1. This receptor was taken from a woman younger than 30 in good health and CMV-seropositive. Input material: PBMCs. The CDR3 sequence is CASSLATGGNQGYTF. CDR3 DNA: TGTGCCAGCAGCTTGGCGACAGGGGGGAATCAGGGCTACACCTTC.